This T cell receptor (beta chain) came from a study of blood T cell repertoires in COVID-19. On the study more broadly: The United States, Italy and Spain were the sources of the acute and convalescent COVID-19 samples. T cells, B-cell-depleted T cells, or PBMCs supplied cDNA or gDNA.

The CDR3 length is 15 residues. V was shortened by 5 bases and J by 9 bases, with 17 bases between the two germline ends. Germline CDR1 is MGHRA and CDR2 is YSYEKL. Authors' processing steps: Reference gene primer amplification yielded estimated nucleated cell counts. Only in-frame clones appear in the TCRdb table, and some are missing; sequencing was by immunoSEQ multiplex PCR. That table is the source of V, J and clone size, and D and trimming were worked out from the DNA. The sample carries approximately 88,000 clones, about nine tenths recorded once. The sample comprised peripheral blood. The receptor's source is a male donor with acute or convalescent COVID-19. This chain joins TRBV4-1 and TRBJ1-6; D not resolved. DNA for the CDR3: TGCGCCAGCAGCGACGGGCCGCGAGGAGGTTCACCCCTCCACTTT. Translated, it gives CASSDGPRGGSPLHF.